These 12 T cell receptor beta chains were all obtained from the same sample, sequenced in a study of T cell changes during pregnancy in multiple sclerosis. Clones were read by immunoSEQ multiplex PCR, and TCRdb kept only the in-frame ones, dropping some. The table records roughly 100,000 clones, 92% of them present only once. Sequences were derived from peripheral blood, sampled after pregnancy. These receptors were taken from a female donor with multiple sclerosis, enrolled in a pregnancy study.

The chain links TRBV9 to TRBJ2-5; no reliable D call. CDR3 size: 14 residues. Germline V gene data show CDR1 as SGDLS and CDR2 as YYNGEE. V dropped 1 base and J dropped 2 bases, with 9 bases sitting between them. CDR3: CASSVTPQQETQYF. The CDR3, as DNA: TGTGCCAGCAGCGTAACCCCCCAGCAAGAGACCCAGTACTTC.

The rearrangement links TRBV28 to TRBJ2-1; 12 positions agree with TRBD1. CDR3 length: 16 residues. Germline trimming cut 4 bases from V and 7 bases from J; bases unmatched to any gene: 8. Looked up from germline, CDR1 is MDHEN and CDR2 is SYDVKM. CDR3: CASSSMGGQGANEQFF. CDR3 DNA sequence: TGTGCCAGCAGTTCAATGGGGGGACAGGGGGCAAATGAGCAGTTCTTC.

The chain recombines TRBV5-4 with TRBJ2-7; TRBD1 aligns across 7 bases. From germline, CDR1 is SGHNT and CDR2 YYREEE (reference sequence). The CDR3 contains 13 residues. V shed 2 bases, J shed 4 bases, and the junction held 3 bases outside the gene matches. CDR3 DNA sequence: TGTGCCAGCAGCTTTCTACAGGGGTACGAGCAGTACTTC. It translates to CASSFLQGYEQYF.

This rearrangement joins TRBV5-1 to TRBJ2-7; TRBD1 matches 10 bases. Germline lookup yields CDR1 SGHRS and CDR2 YFSETQ. The CDR3 covers 14 residues. Trimming took 5 bases from V and 3 from J; bases not matched to a gene: 5. The CDR3 bases are TGCGCCAGCAGGATTGGACAGGGGGGCTACGAGCAGTACTTC. Protein: CASRIGQGGYEQYF. The full variable domain, completed using reference TRBV5-1 and TRBJ2-7, is KAGVTQTPRYLIKTRGQQVTLSCSPISGHRSVSWYQQTPGQGLQFLFEYFSETQRNKGNFPGRFSGRQFSNSRSEMNVSTLELGDSALYLCASRIGQGGYEQYFGPGTRLTVT.

J is TRBJ1-1 and V is TRBV5-8; 7 bases are shared with TRBD1. The CDR3 is 17 residues long. Germline lookup yields CDR1 SGHTS and CDR2 YDEGEE. Germline trimming cut 0 bases from V and 4 bases from J; bases unmatched to any gene: 12. This CDR3 is CASSLGPRQGWITEAFF. CDR3 sequence (DNA): TGTGCCAGCAGCTTGGGTCCCCGACAGGGCTGGATCACTGAAGCTTTCTTT.

The V gene is TRBV7-2, the J gene TRBJ2-2; 16 bases line up with TRBD2. Trimming removed 4 bases from V and 6 bases from J; junction bases left unmatched: 11. Germline lookup yields CDR1 SGHTA and CDR2 FQGNSA. This CDR3 is built from 19 residues. CDR3 sequence (DNA): TGTGCCAGCAGCTCAGCGGGACTAGCGGGGGGGTTTTATCCCGGGGAGCTGTTTTTT. Encoded protein: CASSSAGLAGGFYPGELFF.

V and J are TRBV5-1 and TRBJ1-1; 9 nucleotides align to TRBD1. The CDR3 is made up of 13 amino acids. The J segment lost 8 bases and the V segment lost 4 bases, leaving 6 bases of the junction unmatched. Germline V gene lookup returns CDR1 SGHRS and CDR2 YFSETQ. This CDR3 is CASSPGTGREAFF. The CDR3 DNA reads TGCGCCAGCAGCCCCGGGACAGGGAGGGAAGCTTTCTTT.

The V and J genes are TRBV21-1 and TRBJ2-1; TRBD1, the table's D call, lacks a check against the DNA. TRBV21-1 is classified as a pseudogene. This CDR3 region has 15 residues. The CDR3, as DNA: TGTGCCAGCAGCAAGGCGAGACAGGGATACAATGAGCAGTTCTTC. Its translation: CASSKARQGYNEQFF.

This clone has a handful of counts. At one boundary the junction diverges from the germline segment, which might be a read error. The chain links TRBV5-5 to TRBJ1-1; D gene uncertain. This CDR3 has 10 residues. Germline assignment: CDR1 SGHKS and CDR2 YYEKEE (reference sequence). CDR3 nucleotides: TGTGCCAGCAGCTTGGGACATCCGAGTTTT. It yields the protein CASSLGHPSF.

The chain has TRBV10-3 and TRBJ2-7; 9 nucleotides align to TRBD1. The germline V gene has CDR1 ENHRY and CDR2 SYGVKD. V gave up 9 bases and J gave up 5 bases; unmatched junction bases: 8. The CDR3 contains 13 residues. The CDR3 spells CAIQSGQGNEQYF. CDR3 DNA sequence: TGTGCCATTCAATCGGGACAGGGCAACGAGCAGTACTTC.

The gene calls are TRBV15 and TRBJ1-5; possibly TRBD1 for D (5 bases). The CDR3 has 14 amino acids. Germline V gene data show CDR1 as LNHNV and CDR2 as YYDKDF (reference sequence). The V gene lost 1 base and the J gene lost 7 bases, with 11 bases spanning the gap. The CDR3 reads CATSRAGGGQPQHF. In DNA form, the CDR3 reads TGTGCCACCAGCAGAGCCGGGGGTGGCCAGCCCCAGCATTTT.

The DNA of the CDR3 is TGTGCCAGTAGTATAGGGCAGTCTAACTATGGCTACACCTTC. Translating gives CASSIGQSNYGYTF. The rearrangement links TRBV19 to TRBJ1-2; D is uncertain. Germline V gene lookup returns CDR1 LNHDA and CDR2 SQIVND (reference sequence). With 1 base removed from V and 0 bases from J, the gap between germline ends came to 6 bases. This CDR3 spans 14 amino acids. Full variable domain (rest looked up from reference TRBV19 and TRBJ1-2): DGGITQSPKYLFRKEGQNVTLSCEQNLNHDAMYWYRQDPGQGLRLIYYSQIVNDFQKGDIAEGYSVSREKKESFPLTVTSAQKNPTAFYLCASSIGQSNYGYTFGSGTRLTVV.